The 10 T cell receptor beta chains presented below share a single source sample, sequenced in a study of cytomegalovirus exposure and HLA in healthy donors. Vbeta (60) and Jbeta (13) primers were used in the PCR. Clones were read by immunoSEQ multiplex PCR, and TCRdb kept only the in-frame ones, dropping some. The sample gives 100,000 to 150,000 clones, about three quarters of which show up once; about 1.5% is in the top ten. Input material: PBMCs. Source of these receptors: a woman aged 18-30 years in good health and CMV-seronegative.

This clone was seen more than once but under ten times. The rearrangement links TRBV6-5 to TRBJ1-2, with 8 bases identical to TRBD1. Germline lookup yields CDR1 MNHEY and CDR2 SVGAGI. V dropped 6 bases and J dropped 6; count of bases not matched to a gene: 9. CDR3 length: 14 residues. Here the CDR3 reads CASSRRQGRDGYTF. CDR3 coding DNA: TGTGCCAGCAGCCGGCGACAGGGGCGGGATGGCTACACCTTC.

This clone was counted once. V usage is TRBV5-6 and J usage is TRBJ2-5; possibly TRBD2 for D (6 bases). The J call may be faulty, since TRBJ2-7 better matches the DNA end. The CDR3 runs to 15 residues. Looked up from germline, CDR1 is SGHDT and CDR2 is YYEEEE. In DNA, the CDR3 is TGTGCCAGCAGCTGGGGCGGGGACGGCCCCTACGAGCAGTACTTC. Amino acid sequence: CASSWGGDGPYEQYF.

About this clone itself: Mismatch with germline at one junction end may stem from a read error. The V gene is TRBV6-1, the J gene TRBJ2-1, with D tentatively TRBD1 (5 bases). Germline V gene lookup returns CDR1 MNHNS and CDR2 SASEGT. CDR3 length equals 12 residues. This CDR3 reads CASSVATMSGIF. In nucleotides, the CDR3 is TGTGCCAGCAGTGTCGCCACCATGTCAGGGATCTTC.

The V call is TRBV7-9, the J call TRBJ1-5; no reliable D call. Per germline, CDR1 SEHNR and CDR2 FQNEAQ (reference sequence). The germline V and J ends were trimmed by 1 base and 3 bases, with 7 bases remaining between them. The CDR3 consists of 14 residues. CDR3 sequence reads: CASSLVGFNQPQHF. CDR3 nucleotide sequence: TGTGCCAGCAGCTTAGTCGGGTTCAATCAGCCCCAGCATTTT.

The gene calls are TRBV19 and TRBJ2-3; 8 bases line up with TRBD2. This CDR3 has 14 residues. J was trimmed by 3 bases and V by 7 bases; bases with no gene match: 6. Germline CDR1 LNHDA, CDR2 SQIVND (reference sequence). CDR3 region: CASTGGLDTDTQYF. The CDR3 DNA is TGTGCCAGTACTGGGGGACTAGATACAGATACGCAGTATTTT. The variable domain in full, with the rest retrieved from reference TRBV19 and TRBJ2-3, is DGGITQSPKYLFRKEGQNVTLSCEQNLNHDAMYWYRQDPGQGLRLIYYSQIVNDFQKGDIAEGYSVSREKKESFPLTVTSAQKNPTAFYLCASTGGLDTDTQYFGPGTRLTVL.

This sequence joins TRBV7-2 and TRBJ2-4; TRBD2 agrees at 7 bases. The germline V gene has CDR1 SGHTA and CDR2 FQGNSA. This CDR3 contains 17 residues. V dropped 0 bases and J dropped 0; count of bases not matched to a gene: 5. CDR3 bases: TGTGCCAGCAGCTTAGCTTCTAGCGGACTAGCCAAAAACATTCAGTACTTC. Its translation: CASSLASSGLAKNIQYF.

This clone was seen only once. The chain combines TRBV7-8 with TRBJ1-1; D is possibly TRBD1 (5 bases). Germline V gene lookup returns CDR1 SGHVS and CDR2 FQNEAQ. This CDR3 comprises 14 residues. Trimming stripped 5 bases from V and 5 bases from J, with 15 bases between. Here the CDR3 reads CASSPQVGATEAFF. The CDR3 DNA follows: TGTGCCAGCAGCCCCCAGGTTGGGGCTACTGAAGCTTTCTTT.

V and J are TRBV6-1 and TRBJ2-1; D remains ambiguous. CDR1 MNHNS and CDR2 SASEGT come from the germline V gene. V lost 6 bases and J 12 bases, leaving 21 bases between the germline ends. There are 14 residues in the CDR3. The CDR3: CASSENLKSTSQFF. The DNA of the CDR3 is TGTGCCAGCAGCGAGAACCTTAAATCCACCTCGCAGTTCTTC.

Judged by abundance, this clone is medium-sized (0.01 to 0.1%). The chain combines TRBV4-2 with TRBJ1-5; 8 bases agree with TRBD1. This CDR3 contains 16 residues. The germline gives CDR1 LGHNA, CDR2 YNFKEQ. V was pared by 3 bases and J by 5 bases, with 9 bases of the junction left unmatched. In DNA, the CDR3 is TGTGCCAGCAGCCAGACGACAGGGGAGCCGTATCAGCCCCAGCATTTT. Residues: CASSQTTGEPYQPQHF.

The count of this clone is one. The chain recombines TRBV7-9 with TRBJ2-7; tentatively, D is TRBD2 (6 bases). Germline lookup yields CDR1 SEHNR and CDR2 FQNEAQ (reference sequence). V was clipped by 11 bases and J by 4 bases, with 15 bases between them. This CDR3 is built from 12 residues. The CDR3 protein is CASAGLPYEQYF. For the CDR3, the DNA is TGTGCCTCCGCGGGGTTACCATACGAGCAGTACTTC. The full variable domain, in which reference TRBV7-9 and TRBJ2-7 provide the parts outside the CDR3, is DTGVSQNPRHKITKRGQNVTFRCDPISEHNRLYWYRQTLGQGPEFLTYFQNEAQLEKSRLLSDRFSAERPKGSFSTLEIQRTEQGDSAMYLCASAGLPYEQYFGPGTRLTVT.